This TCR beta chain was captured by sequencing in a study of T cells in localized non-small cell lung cancer. The CDR3 runs 14 residues. Unmatched junction bases numbered 9, after V lost 6 bases and J lost 6 bases. Germline CDR1 and CDR2: SNHLY and FYNNEI. Profiled with immunoSEQ multiplex PCR; TCRdb holds only in-frame clones, not every one. Counted here are approximately 81,000 clones, 88% occurring once; the ten biggest clones make up roughly 19%. This specimen consisted of peripheral blood, obtained before any cancer treatment. The sequence came from a woman aged 40-69 years with stage I squamous cell lung carcinoma. The J gene is TRBJ1-1, the V gene TRBV2; 8 bases match TRBD1. CDR3 loop: CASSPDRGFSEAFF. DNA of the CDR3: TGTGCCAGCAGCCCCGACAGGGGATTTTCTGAAGCTTTCTTT.